This TCR beta chain was found in a study of shared clonotypes between healthy human individuals. TCRdb's table, derived via immunoSEQ multiplex PCR, lists solely in-frame clones and lacks some. This table holds 400,000 or so clones, 96% found once. Recent vaccinations or acute infections were absent in the healthy HIV-negative adult donors. Nashville, Tennessee was home to all donors, each a Caucasian adult. The CDR3 totals 15 residues. V was clipped by 4 bases and J by 9 bases; unmatched bases: 12. Germline-derived CDR1 and CDR2 are SQVTM and ANQGSEA. The origin of this receptor is a man younger than 45 in good health. The sequenced sample was memory CD8+ T cells sorted from blood. This sample's subset: CD45RO+ cells pooled with CCR7-negative TemRA cells. The V gene is TRBV29-1, the J gene TRBJ2-1, with 10 positions matching TRBD1. CDR3 bases: TGCAGCGTTGCTGCCGGTGGACAGGGGGTAATTGAGCAGTTCTTC. This codes for CSVAAGGQGVIEQFF.